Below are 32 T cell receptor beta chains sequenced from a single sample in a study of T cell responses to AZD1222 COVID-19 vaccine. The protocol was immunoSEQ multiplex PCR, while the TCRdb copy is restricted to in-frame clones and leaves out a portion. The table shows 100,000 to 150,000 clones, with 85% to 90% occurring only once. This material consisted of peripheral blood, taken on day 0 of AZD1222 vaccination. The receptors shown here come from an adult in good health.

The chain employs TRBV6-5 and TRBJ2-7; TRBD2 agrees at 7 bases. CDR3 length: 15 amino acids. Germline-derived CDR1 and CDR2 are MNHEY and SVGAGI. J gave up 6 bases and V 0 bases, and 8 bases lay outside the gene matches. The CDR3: CASSYSARGVREQYF. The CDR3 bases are TGTGCCAGCAGTTACTCGGCCCGGGGGGTTCGCGAGCAGTACTTC.

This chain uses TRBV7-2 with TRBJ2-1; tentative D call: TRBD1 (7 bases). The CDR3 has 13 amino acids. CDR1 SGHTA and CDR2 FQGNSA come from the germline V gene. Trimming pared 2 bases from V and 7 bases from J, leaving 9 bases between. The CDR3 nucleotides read TGTGCCAGCAGCTTACCAGGGGGGAATGAGCAGTTCTTC. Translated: CASSLPGGNEQFF.

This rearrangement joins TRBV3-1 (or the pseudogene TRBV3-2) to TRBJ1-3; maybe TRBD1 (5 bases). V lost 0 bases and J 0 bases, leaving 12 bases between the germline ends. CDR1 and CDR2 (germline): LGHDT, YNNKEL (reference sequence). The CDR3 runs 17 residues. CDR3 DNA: TGTGCCAGCAGCCAAGACCCCGGGGCAGACTCTGGAAACACCATATATTTT. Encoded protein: CASSQDPGADSGNTIYF.

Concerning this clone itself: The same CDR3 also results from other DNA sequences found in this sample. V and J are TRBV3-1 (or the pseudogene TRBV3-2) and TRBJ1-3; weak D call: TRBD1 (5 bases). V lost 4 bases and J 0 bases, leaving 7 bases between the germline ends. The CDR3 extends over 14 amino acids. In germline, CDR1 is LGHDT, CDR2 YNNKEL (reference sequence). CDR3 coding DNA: TGTGCCAGCAGCCCAGACAGCTCTGGAAACACCATATATTTT. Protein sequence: CASSPDSSGNTIYF.

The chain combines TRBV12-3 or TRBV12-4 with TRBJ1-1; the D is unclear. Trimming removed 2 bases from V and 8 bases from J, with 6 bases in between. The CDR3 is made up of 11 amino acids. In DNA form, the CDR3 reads TGTGCCAGCAGTTTATACGACGAAGCTTTCTTT. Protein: CASSLYDEAFF.

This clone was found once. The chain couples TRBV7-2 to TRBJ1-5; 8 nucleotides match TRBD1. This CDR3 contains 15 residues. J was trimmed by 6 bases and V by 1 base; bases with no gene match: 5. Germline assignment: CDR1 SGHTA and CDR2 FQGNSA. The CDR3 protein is CASSLGTGTFQPQHF. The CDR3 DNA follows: TGTGCCAGCAGCTTAGGGACAGGGACATTTCAGCCCCAGCATTTT. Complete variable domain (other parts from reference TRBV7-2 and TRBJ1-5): GAGVSQSPSNKVTEKGKDVELRCDPISGHTALYWYRQSLGQGLEFLIYFQGNSAPDKSGLPSDRFSAERTGGSVSTLTIQRTQQEDSAVYLCASSLGTGTFQPQHFGDGTRLSIL.

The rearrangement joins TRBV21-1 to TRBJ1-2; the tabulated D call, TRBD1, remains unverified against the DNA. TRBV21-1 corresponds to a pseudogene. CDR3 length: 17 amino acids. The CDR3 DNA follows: TGTGCCAGCAGCAACCGGGACAGGGCCCCCATTAACTATGGCTACACCTTC. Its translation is CASSNRDRAPINYGYTF.

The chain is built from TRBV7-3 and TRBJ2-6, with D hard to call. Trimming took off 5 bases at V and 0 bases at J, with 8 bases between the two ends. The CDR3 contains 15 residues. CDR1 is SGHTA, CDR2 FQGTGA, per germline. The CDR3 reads CASSPYSSGANVLTF. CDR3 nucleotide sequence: TGTGCCAGCAGCCCATATAGCTCTGGGGCCAACGTCCTGACTTTC.

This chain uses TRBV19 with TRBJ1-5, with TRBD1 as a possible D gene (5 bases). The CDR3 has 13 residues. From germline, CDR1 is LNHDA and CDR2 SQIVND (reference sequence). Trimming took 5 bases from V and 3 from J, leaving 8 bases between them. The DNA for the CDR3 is TGTGCCAGTAGTTCAGGGCTCAATCAGCCCCAGCATTTT. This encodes CASSSGLNQPQHF.

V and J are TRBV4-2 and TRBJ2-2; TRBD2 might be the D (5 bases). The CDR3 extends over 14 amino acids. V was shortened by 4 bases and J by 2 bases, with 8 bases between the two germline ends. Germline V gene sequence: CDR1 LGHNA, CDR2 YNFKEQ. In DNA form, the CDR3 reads TGTGCCAGCAGCCTCGGACTTAACACCGGGGAGCTGTTTTTT. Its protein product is CASSLGLNTGELFF.

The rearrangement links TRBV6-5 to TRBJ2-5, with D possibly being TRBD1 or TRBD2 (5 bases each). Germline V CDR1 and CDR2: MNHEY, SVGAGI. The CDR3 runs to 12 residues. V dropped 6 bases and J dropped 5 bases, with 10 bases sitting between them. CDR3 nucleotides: TGTGCCAGCAGGGGGCCGGGGGAGACCCAGTACTTC. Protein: CASRGPGETQYF.

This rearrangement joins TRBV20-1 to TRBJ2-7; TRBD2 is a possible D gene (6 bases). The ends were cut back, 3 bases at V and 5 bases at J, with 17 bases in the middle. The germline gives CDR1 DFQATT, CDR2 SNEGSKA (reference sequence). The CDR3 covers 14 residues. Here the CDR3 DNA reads TGCAGTGCTAGTATAATGGGAGGTGGGGACGAGCAGTACTTC. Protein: CSASIMGGGDEQYF.

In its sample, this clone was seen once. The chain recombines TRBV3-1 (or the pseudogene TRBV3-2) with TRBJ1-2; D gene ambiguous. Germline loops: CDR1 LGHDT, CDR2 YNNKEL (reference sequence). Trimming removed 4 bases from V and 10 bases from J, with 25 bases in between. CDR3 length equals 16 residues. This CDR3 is CASSRYPVGLKEDYTF. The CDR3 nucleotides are TGTGCCAGCAGCCGCTACCCCGTGGGCCTCAAGGAGGACTACACCTTC.

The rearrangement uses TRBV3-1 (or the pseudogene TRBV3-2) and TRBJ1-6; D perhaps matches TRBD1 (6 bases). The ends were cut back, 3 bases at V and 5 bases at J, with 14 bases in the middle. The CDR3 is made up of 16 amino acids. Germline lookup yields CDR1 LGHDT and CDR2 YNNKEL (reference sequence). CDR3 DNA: TGTGCCAGCAGCCAGGGGGCAGGACTCAATAATTCACCCCTCCACTTT. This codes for CASSQGAGLNNSPLHF.

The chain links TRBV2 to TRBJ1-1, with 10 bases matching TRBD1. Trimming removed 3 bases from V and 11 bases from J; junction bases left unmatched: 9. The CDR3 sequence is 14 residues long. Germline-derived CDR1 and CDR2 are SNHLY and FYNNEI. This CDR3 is CASSDHRQGAGAFF. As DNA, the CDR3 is TGTGCCAGCAGTGATCATCGACAGGGGGCGGGGGCTTTCTTT.

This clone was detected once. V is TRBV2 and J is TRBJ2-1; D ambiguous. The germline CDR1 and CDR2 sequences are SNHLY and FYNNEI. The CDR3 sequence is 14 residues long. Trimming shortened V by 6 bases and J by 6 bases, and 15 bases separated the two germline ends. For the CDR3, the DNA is TGTGCCAGCAGAAACTCGCGAGAACCCAATGAGCAGTTCTTC. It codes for CASRNSREPNEQFF.

The DNA of the CDR3 is TGTGCCAGCAGCCCCCACTCGGGGACTAGCGCTAGCACAGATACGCAGTATTTT. The encoded protein is CASSPHSGTSASTDTQYF. This chain links TRBV9 with TRBJ2-3, with 10 positions matching TRBD2. Germline CDR1 SGDLS, CDR2 YYNGEE. With V trimmed by 4 bases and J by 0 bases, 11 bases remained unmatched. This CDR3 comprises 18 residues. Based on the CDR3 plus reference TRBV9 and TRBJ2-3, the full variable domain is DSGVTQTPKHLITATGQRVTLRCSPRSGDLSVYWYQQSLDQGLQFLIQYYNGEERAKGNILERFSAQQFPDLHSELNLSSLELGDSALYFCASSPHSGTSASTDTQYFGPGTRLTVL.

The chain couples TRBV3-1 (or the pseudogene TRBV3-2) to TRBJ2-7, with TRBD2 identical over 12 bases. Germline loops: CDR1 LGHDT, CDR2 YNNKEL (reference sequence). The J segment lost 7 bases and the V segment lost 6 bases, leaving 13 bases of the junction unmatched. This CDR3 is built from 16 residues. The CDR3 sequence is CASREGSSGGAGEQYF. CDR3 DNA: TGTGCCAGCAGGGAAGGATCTAGCGGGGGGGCCGGGGAGCAGTACTTC.

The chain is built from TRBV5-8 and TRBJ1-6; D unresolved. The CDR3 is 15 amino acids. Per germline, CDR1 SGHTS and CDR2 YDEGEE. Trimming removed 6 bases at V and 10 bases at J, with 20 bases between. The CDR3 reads CASTGQTRDLSPLHF. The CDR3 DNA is TGTGCCAGCACCGGCCAAACCCGGGATTTATCACCCCTCCACTTT.

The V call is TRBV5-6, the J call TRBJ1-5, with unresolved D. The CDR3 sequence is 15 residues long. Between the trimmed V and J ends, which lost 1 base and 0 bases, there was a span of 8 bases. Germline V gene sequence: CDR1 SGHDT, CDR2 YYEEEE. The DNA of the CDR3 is TGTGCCAGCAGCTTGTCGGGTGGTAGCAATCAGCCCCAGCATTTT. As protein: CASSLSGGSNQPQHF. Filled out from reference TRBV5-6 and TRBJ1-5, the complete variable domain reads DAGVTQSPTHLIKTRGQQVTLRCSPKSGHDTVSWYQQALGQGPQFIFQYYEEEERQRGNFPDRFSGHQFPNYSSELNVNALLLGDSALYLCASSLSGGSNQPQHFGDGTRLSIL.

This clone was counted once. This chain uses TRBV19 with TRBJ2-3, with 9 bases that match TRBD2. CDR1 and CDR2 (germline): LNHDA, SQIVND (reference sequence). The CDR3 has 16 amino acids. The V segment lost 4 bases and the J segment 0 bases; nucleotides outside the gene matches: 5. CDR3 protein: CASSSSGGISTDTQYF. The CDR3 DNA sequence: TGTGCCAGTAGTAGTAGCGGGGGTATCAGCACAGATACGCAGTATTTT.

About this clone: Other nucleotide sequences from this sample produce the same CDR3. CDR3 sequence reads: CASSLAGQGSTDTQYF. Written as DNA, the CDR3 is TGCGCCAGCAGCTTGGCCGGACAGGGCAGCACAGATACGCAGTATTTT. The chain uses TRBV5-1 and TRBJ2-3; 8 bases are a match to TRBD1. The CDR3 is 16 residues long. V lost 0 bases and J lost 0; bases outside the gene matches: 3. From germline, CDR1 is SGHRS and CDR2 YFSETQ. The variable domain in full, with the rest retrieved from reference TRBV5-1 and TRBJ2-3, is KAGVTQTPRYLIKTRGQQVTLSCSPISGHRSVSWYQQTPGQGLQFLFEYFSETQRNKGNFPGRFSGRQFSNSRSEMNVSTLELGDSALYLCASSLAGQGSTDTQYFGPGTRLTVL.

CDR3 region: CASREAGGNTEAFF. Here the CDR3 DNA reads TGCGCCAGCAGGGAGGCAGGGGGCAATACTGAAGCTTTCTTT. The V and J genes are TRBV5-1 and TRBJ1-1; 8 bases are shared with TRBD1. Germline CDR1 is SGHRS and CDR2 is YFSETQ. The CDR3 is 14 residues long. The ends lost 5 bases at V and 5 bases at J; junction bases unmatched: 8.

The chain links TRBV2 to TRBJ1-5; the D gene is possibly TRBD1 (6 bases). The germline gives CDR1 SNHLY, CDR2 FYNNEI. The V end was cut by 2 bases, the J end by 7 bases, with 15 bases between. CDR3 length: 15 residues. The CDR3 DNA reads TGTGCCAGCAGTGAATTGGTGGGGGCTGAACAGCCCCAGCATTTT. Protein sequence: CASSELVGAEQPQHF.

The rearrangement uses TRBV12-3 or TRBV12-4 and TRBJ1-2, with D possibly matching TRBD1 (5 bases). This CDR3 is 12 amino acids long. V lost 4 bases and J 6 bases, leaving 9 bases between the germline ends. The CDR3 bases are TGTGCCAGCAGTTCCGGGGGAGATGGCTACACCTTC. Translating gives CASSSGGDGYTF.

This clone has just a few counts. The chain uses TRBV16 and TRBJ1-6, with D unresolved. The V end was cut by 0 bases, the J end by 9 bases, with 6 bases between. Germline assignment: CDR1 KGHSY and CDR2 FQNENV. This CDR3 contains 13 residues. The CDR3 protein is CASSQSVGSPLHF. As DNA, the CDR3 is TGTGCCAGCAGCCAATCCGTCGGTTCACCCCTCCACTTT.

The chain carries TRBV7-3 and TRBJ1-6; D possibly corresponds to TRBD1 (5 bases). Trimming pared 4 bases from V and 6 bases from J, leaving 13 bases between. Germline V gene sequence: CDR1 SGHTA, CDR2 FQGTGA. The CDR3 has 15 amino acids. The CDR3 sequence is CASSYAGTGNSPLHF. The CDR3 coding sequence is TGTGCCAGCAGCTACGCCGGGACGGGTAATTCACCCCTCCACTTT.

The DNA for the CDR3 is TGCGCCATCCGTCCCCAGGTATCCAATGAAAAACTGTTTTTT. This sequence encodes CAIRPQVSNEKLFF. The chain carries TRBV10-1 and TRBJ1-4; D unresolved. From germline, CDR1 is WNHNN and CDR2 SYGVQD (reference sequence). The V gene lost 10 bases and the J gene lost 5 bases, with 17 bases spanning the gap. The CDR3 runs 14 residues.

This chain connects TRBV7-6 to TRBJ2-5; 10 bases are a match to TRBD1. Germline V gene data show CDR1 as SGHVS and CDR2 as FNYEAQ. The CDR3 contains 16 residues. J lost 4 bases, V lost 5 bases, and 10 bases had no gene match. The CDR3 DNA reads TGTGCCAGCAGCCCGGTCGGGGACAGGGGTCGAGAGACCCAGTACTTC. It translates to CASSPVGDRGRETQYF.

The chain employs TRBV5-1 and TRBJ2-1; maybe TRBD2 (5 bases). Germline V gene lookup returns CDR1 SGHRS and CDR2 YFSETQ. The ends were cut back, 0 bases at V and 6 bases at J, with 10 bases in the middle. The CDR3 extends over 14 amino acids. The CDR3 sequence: CASSLGLRGNEQFF. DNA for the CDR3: TGCGCCAGCAGCTTGGGCCTCCGGGGCAATGAGCAGTTCTTC.

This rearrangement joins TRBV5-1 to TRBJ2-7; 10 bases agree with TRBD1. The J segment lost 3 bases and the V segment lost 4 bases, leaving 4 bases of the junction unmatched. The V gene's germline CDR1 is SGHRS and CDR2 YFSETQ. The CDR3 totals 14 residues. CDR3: CASSVRDRGYEQYF. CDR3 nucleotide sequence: TGCGCCAGCAGCGTCCGGGACAGGGGCTACGAGCAGTACTTC.

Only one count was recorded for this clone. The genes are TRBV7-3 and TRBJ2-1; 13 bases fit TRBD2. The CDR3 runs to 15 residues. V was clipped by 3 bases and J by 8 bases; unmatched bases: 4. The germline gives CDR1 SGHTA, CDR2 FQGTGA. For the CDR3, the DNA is TGTGCCAGCAGCTTGACTAGCGGGGGGATGGATGAGCAGTTCTTC. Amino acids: CASSLTSGGMDEQFF.